What follows describes a single TCR beta chain. In this sample, this clone turned up a few times. Its target antigen remains unknown. Base quality data are lacking; no much larger clone is found one base away. Library preparation employed the immunoSEQ multiplex PCR assay. A mixture of 60 forward primers for TCR Vbeta segments and 13 reverse primers for TCR Jbeta segments was used in the multiplex PCR. The CDR3 region of rearranged TCR beta genes was amplified from genomic DNA by a multiplex PCR assay. The Illumina HiSeq System was used to sequence the amplified TCR beta libraries as 87-base-pair reads. On the study's bioinformatics: Across the 600 to 700 repertoires, a later analysis counted roughly 77 million unique TCR beta chains, 9.5 million to 13 million of which were shared by at least two donors. Raw reads were error-corrected and collapsed into unique sequences with a nearest-neighbor algorithm that merged closely related sequences to remove PCR and sequencing errors. CDR3 sequences were aligned to IMGT reference sequences to assign V, D and J gene segments. For a sequence to be retained, a match of at least six nucleotides to both a V gene segment and a J gene segment was required. A rearrangement was called productive if the CDR3 had no stop codons and remained in frame with V and J, and every other rearrangement was called non-productive. CDR3 was defined according to IMGT convention as the region running from the second conserved V-encoded cysteine to the conserved J-encoded phenylalanine. The earlier analysis of 550 to 650 of the donors excluded any sequence lacking an unambiguous match to a single V gene segment. An earlier analysis of several hundred of the donors called V segments functional above 56.7% productive rearrangements and segregating when the between-donor standard deviation exceeded 5%. A statistical classification framework was developed to diagnose cytomegalovirus status using the catalog of TCR beta chain sequences. A later analysis assigned V and J genes by comparing TCR nucleotide sequences with IMGT/GENE-DB human TR gene sequences. The TCRdist pipeline was used in a later analysis to assign CDR3 sequences and most-parsimonious VDJ recombination scenarios. In a later analysis, each TCR beta chain was defined by its CDR3 amino acid sequence together with its V-gene family, and reads without a unique V-gene family were excluded. A later analysis removed roughly 590 highly shared, low-generation-probability nucleotide sequences to deal with suspected cross-contamination and a sequencing artifact. For each public chain, a later analysis derived a clonal expansion index from normalized ranks of inferred template counts within each repertoire. Generation probabilities in a later analysis came from a VDJ recombination model fitted to out-of-frame rearrangements, and those results were checked against IGoR. In a later analysis, hypergeometric tests were used to score TCR-TCR, TCR-HLA and TCR-CMV co-occurrence, with a repertoire-size bias correction applied to TCR pairs. A later analysis estimated false discovery rates by permuting HLA or CMV assignments 20 times. In a later analysis, co-occurring TCRs were grouped with DBSCAN, and TCRdist sequence similarity was added when clustering was performed within HLA-allele-positive subsets. Repertoires with fewer than 30,000 or more than 120,000 public chains, plus five repertoires with anomalous nucleotide sharing, were excluded from co-occurrence clustering. Imported from immuneACCESS, the table was reduced by TCRdb to in-frame sequences with V and J called. These copies leave out some clones; in studies compared against another copy, an unresolved V gene accounts for under half, and the cause of the remainder is not known. V, J and clone size reflect that table, while D and trimming were determined from the DNA. The sample includes over 100,000 clones, with over 75% observed a single time. The biggest ten clones account for 2% to 2.5% of the sample.

This sample was taken from a study of cytomegalovirus exposure and HLA in healthy donors (dated by TCRdb to about 2017). About the full investigation: An earlier analysis of some 550 of the donors reported more than 250 Gb of sequence data and 117 million unique TCR beta sequences from some 180 million T cells. An early release covering roughly 580 HLA-typed donors comprised 250 to 350 gigabases of sequencing data and tens of millions of unique TCR sequences. Among the roughly 400 genotyped donors, more than 70% belonged to the genetic ancestry cluster associated with self-reported Caucasian donors. The study aimed to test whether cataloging public T cell receptors could reveal signatures of past pathogen exposure. The T cell repertoires of 700 or so subjects were profiled by immunosequencing and related to cytomegalovirus serostatus. Along with the approximately 670-subject first cohort, a separate validation cohort of some 130 different subjects was used. High-throughput TCR immunosequencing, statistical association of individual TCRs with disease status, and machine learning were combined to predict cytomegalovirus infection status. In a later analysis, previously published TCR beta repertoires from hundreds of donors were re-analyzed and high-resolution HLA genotyping was added so that TCR occurrence patterns could be studied. Rather than using new phenotypic data, the later analysis identified candidate immune exposures from TCR beta sequences and from how often those sequences occurred across donors. In an earlier analysis of 587 of the donors, high-throughput TCR beta sequencing was used to judge whether each TCR beta V gene segment behaved as functional or pseudogenic. Donor age, sex, ethnicity and CMV serostatus were collected together with the repertoire data. A later genetic analysis took genome-wide SNP genotypes for about 65% of the 666 donors and used that subset as a discovery cohort. Every repertoire in the discovery cohort had been generated on one and the same sequencing platform. HLA typing included class I and class II loci at four-digit resolution. Typing coverage varied by locus: 629-630 donors for A, B, C, DRB1 and DQB1; roughly 500 for DQA1; more than 600 for DPA1; approximately 490 for DPB1. A handful of DR-DQ haplotypes were handled as single units for association and clustering because linkage in the cohort was strong. Across some 400 genotyped donors of the cohort, an average of about 200,000 unique TCR beta nucleotide sequences per donor were sequenced, and 15% to 20% of those sequences were non-productive.

The junction shows trimming of 1 base on V and 2 bases on J, plus 8 bases between the germline ends. Taken from cysteine to phenylalanine, the CDR3 has 15 residues. Only the CDR3 DNA is retained, 45 bases long and in frame from the first base. According to the germline V gene (reference sequence), CDR1 reads MNHEY and CDR2 reads SMNVEV. What the research found in general, with its limitations: According to a later analysis, TCR association rates differed among HLA loci, with DRB1 alleles showing the most associated TCRs and HLA-C alleles showing the fewest. A cluster of highly shared sequence variants was judged likely to represent a technical artifact of the sequencing pipeline. In a later genetic analysis, fewer N-insertions in productive TCRs were reported among donors in an Asian-associated ancestry cluster than the roughly 640-donor mean. Some IMGT-functional V segments, including TRBV6-2 and TRBV6-3, could not be distinguished by the 87-base-pair reads and were therefore excluded. At a false discovery rate of 0.05, a later analysis linked some 18,000 TCR beta sequences to specific HLA alleles. A later genetic analysis associated a missense DCLRE1C variant with V-gene and J-gene trimming of TCR beta chains, and an independent cohort replicated the association. According to a later analysis, parvovirus B19, influenza, CMV and Epstein-Barr virus appeared linked to several top co-occurrence clusters. Roughly uniform sequencing depth across donors was assumed in presence/absence analyses, although this assumption may not hold. Because some donors lacked HLA typing at each locus, the association tests relied only on the typed subset. Correlated functional status among segregating V segments might be attributable to linkage disequilibrium, but an unknown experimental factor could not be ruled out. In an earlier analysis of a few hundred of the donors, most TCR beta V segments were observed in productive rearrangements about 90% or about 30% of the time, broadly matching IMGT annotations. A later analysis found that HLA-associated TCR beta chains were more clonally expanded and had lower generation probabilities than equally common non-associated chains. The authors suggested that the approach could potentially be extended to other disease states and immunological phenotypes. Because counts were too low, seventeen rarely observed V segments, including chromosome 9 orphons, were excluded from the earlier analysis of around 640 of the donors. Most TCR sequences were seen in very few donors, while some public TCRs were found in many individuals. For the cohort, immune exposure information was limited to CMV serostatus. Three of the identified cytomegalovirus-associated TCR beta chains were confirmed in vitro to be specific for cytomegalovirus antigens. According to a later analysis, most CMV-associated TCR beta chains appeared to be HLA-restricted, and the HLA associations seemed to be driven largely by CMV exposure. In both the original and validation cohorts, the classifier was reported to diagnose cytomegalovirus status with high specificity and sensitivity. When HLA alleles, especially DR and DQ, strongly co-occurred, TCR associations were difficult to assign to individual alleles. The cohort was sequenced for TCR beta chains only, and without alpha or paired-chain data the features that could be detected were limited. A further reported finding was that TCR beta sequences accurately predicted the HLA-A and HLA-B alleles for most subjects in the first cohort. The study gave a list of 150 to 200 TCR beta chains associated with cytomegalovirus.

The cohort consisted of fewer than 700 healthy bone marrow donors. At the time of sampling, all cohort members were nominally healthy, though unrecorded immune exposures were likely present. The donor tested CMV seronegative, placing the donor among the approximately 360 seronegative members of the cohort. Every donor gave a peripheral blood sample, and the peripheral blood mononuclear cells from that sample were used for TCR beta sequencing. The Qiagen DNeasy Blood Extraction Kit was used to extract genomic DNA from the blood cell samples. The sequenced material came from PBMCs. The source is a man aged 30 to 45 in good health and CMV-seronegative. The chain uses TRBV27 and TRBJ2-2, with the D gene uncertain. Read as DNA, the sequence is TGTGCCAGCAGTTTATTCGGTCCCAACACCGGGGAGCTGTTTTTT. It specifies CASSLFGPNTGELFF.